What follows are 27 T cell receptor beta chains derived from one specimen sequenced in a study of T cells in tuberculosis. Thawed, overnight-rested PBMC were stained with GMM-loaded CD1B tetramer, viability dye and anti-CD3, then sorted. The CD1B tetramers carried C32 glucose monomycolate purified from Rhodococcus equi. Produced via immunoSEQ multiplex PCR; TCRdb's table is partial and in-frame only. The sample lists around 60,000 clones; approximately 81% were seen once. Sequencing was done on a sample of CD1b-GMM tetramer-negative cells sorted from PBMCs. The receptors were sampled from an adult woman with latent tuberculosis.

The chain is built from TRBV7-2 and TRBJ2-1; 9 bases are shared with TRBD2. J was trimmed by 6 bases and V by 8 bases; bases with no gene match: 8. From germline, CDR1 is SGHTA and CDR2 FQGNSA. The CDR3 runs 14 residues. Here the CDR3 DNA reads TGTGCCAGCTCCGGGACTAGCCGGACCAATGAGCAGTTCTTC. The encoded protein is CASSGTSRTNEQFF. The variable domain in full, with the rest retrieved from reference TRBV7-2 and TRBJ2-1, is GAGVSQSPSNKVTEKGKDVELRCDPISGHTALYWYRQSLGQGLEFLIYFQGNSAPDKSGLPSDRFSAERTGGSVSTLTIQRTQQEDSAVYLCASSGTSRTNEQFFGPGTRLTVL.

CDR3 nucleotide sequence: TGTGCCAGCAGCACAACAGGGGACAGCTCCTACGAGCAGTACTTC. Residues: CASSTTGDSSYEQYF. V and J are TRBV7-2 and TRBJ2-7, with 7 bases identical to TRBD1. The CDR3 spans 15 residues. Unmatched junction bases numbered 7, after V lost 5 bases and J lost 0 bases. Germline CDR1 SGHTA, CDR2 FQGNSA. Drawing the rest from reference TRBV7-2 and TRBJ2-7, the complete variable domain is GAGVSQSPSNKVTEKGKDVELRCDPISGHTALYWYRQSLGQGLEFLIYFQGNSAPDKSGLPSDRFSAERTGGSVSTLTIQRTQQEDSAVYLCASSTTGDSSYEQYFGPGTRLTVT.

J is TRBJ1-2 and V is TRBV15; D is unresolved. Trimming took 0 bases from V and 7 from J, leaving 12 bases between them. This CDR3 contains 14 residues. The germline V gene encodes CDR1 LNHNV and CDR2 YYDKDF (reference sequence). CDR3 bases: TGTGCCACCAGCAGAGATCGAGGGTTGGGTGGCTACACCTTC. This gives the protein CATSRDRGLGGYTF.

V is TRBV6-6 and J is TRBJ2-7; D not certain. V was trimmed by 5 bases and J by 3 bases, leaving 17 bases between them. The CDR3 totals 15 residues. Germline V gene lookup returns CDR1 MNHNY and CDR2 SVGAGI (reference sequence). The CDR3 region is CASSVQARRVYEQYF. The CDR3 nucleotides read TGTGCCAGCAGTGTCCAAGCGAGGCGAGTCTACGAGCAGTACTTC.

The CDR3 is CAWSPGLGGDNYGYTF. The CDR3 coding sequence is TGTGCCTGGAGTCCAGGCTTAGGGGGGGATAACTATGGCTACACCTTC. V gene TRBV30 combines with J gene TRBJ1-2; TRBD1 might be the D (6 bases). This CDR3 spans 16 amino acids. Trimming cost V 2 bases and J 1 base, with 17 bases left between them. CDR1 is GTSNPN and CDR2 is SVGIG in the germline V gene (reference sequence).

The rearrangement joins TRBV23-1 to TRBJ2-7; 7 positions match TRBD1. TRBV23-1 is given ORF status, its function remaining uncertain. V gave up 8 bases and J gave up 4 bases; unmatched junction bases: 14. The CDR3 sequence is 15 residues long. The CDR3 region is CASVGSGAGGYEQYF. Written as DNA, the CDR3 is TGCGCCAGCGTGGGATCAGGGGCAGGGGGTTACGAGCAGTACTTC.

This clone is a singleton in its sample. For the CDR3, the DNA is TGTGCCAGTCGGGGACAGGCAGGTCAGCCCCAGCATTTT. This translates into CASRGQAGQPQHF. This chain connects TRBV19 to TRBJ1-5; 8 nucleotides agree with TRBD1. The CDR3 is 13 amino acids. Germline CDR1 is LNHDA and CDR2 is SQIVND (reference sequence). Trimming removed 8 bases from V and 6 bases from J; junction bases left unmatched: 6.

This clone was counted between two and nine times. The chain carries TRBV13 and TRBJ2-7; D is perhaps TRBD1 (7 bases). The V gene's germline CDR1 is PRHDT and CDR2 FYEKMQ (reference sequence). The CDR3 is made up of 15 amino acids. Between the trimmed V and J ends, which lost 4 bases and 6 bases, there was a span of 19 bases. DNA for the CDR3: TGTGCCAGCAGCTCCCCGGGGGCAGGGGGACGCGAGCAGTACTTC. Residues: CASSSPGAGGREQYF.

The chain combines TRBV10-3 with TRBJ2-1; 8 nucleotides align to TRBD2. The ends lost 2 bases at V and 10 bases at J; junction bases unmatched: 16. The CDR3 totals 17 residues. The germline V gene encodes CDR1 ENHRY and CDR2 SYGVKD. The CDR3 is CAISEILPGGPSREQFF. The CDR3 DNA sequence: TGTGCCATCAGTGAGATACTACCGGGAGGGCCAAGTAGGGAGCAGTTCTTC.

This clone was observed a few times. This chain connects TRBV5-6 to TRBJ2-3; the D gene is possibly TRBD1 (5 bases). Germline V CDR1 and CDR2: SGHDT, YYEEEE. Trimming removed 0 bases at V and 2 bases at J, with 7 bases between. The CDR3 runs 14 residues. As DNA, the CDR3 is TGTGCCAGCAGCTTGGTAGGGGCCACAGATACGCAGTATTTT. Translated, it gives CASSLVGATDTQYF.

The CDR3 nucleotides are TGTGCCAGCAGCAAAGGACTGCAGGGCGAGCAGTACTTC. Amino acid sequence: CASSKGLQGEQYF. The chain employs TRBV21-1 and TRBJ2-7; TRBD1, the D gene given by the table, was not confirmed from the DNA. TRBV21-1 is a pseudogene locus. This CDR3 is built from 13 residues.

The chain has TRBV11-3 and TRBJ1-1; D gene uncertain. The V and J ends lost 3 bases and 2 bases respectively, with 10 bases between them. The CDR3 is 14 amino acids. Germline CDR1 SGHNT, CDR2 YENEEA. Here the CDR3 DNA reads TGTGCCAGCAGCTTCAGTACAGCTAACACTGAAGCTTTCTTT. Translation: CASSFSTANTEAFF.

The V and J genes are TRBV10-3 and TRBJ1-2, with D maybe TRBD1 (5 bases). Germline CDR1 reads ENHRY; CDR2 reads SYGVKD. The CDR3 covers 13 residues. Deletions cut 6 bases from V and 2 bases from J, with 10 bases between. DNA of the CDR3: TGTGCCATCAGAGGGACTGAGAACTATGGCTACACCTTC. Its translation: CAIRGTENYGYTF.

This clone appeared a few times. The rearrangement uses TRBV28 and TRBJ2-4, with 9 bases lining up with TRBD2. The trim removed 1 base at V and 1 base at J, leaving 2 bases unmatched. Germline V gives CDR1 MDHEN, CDR2 SYDVKM. This CDR3 has 16 amino acids. This chain's CDR3 is CASSLSSGAAKNIQYF. The CDR3, as DNA: TGTGCCAGCAGTTTATCTAGCGGGGCCGCCAAAAACATTCAGTACTTC.

The V gene is TRBV5-8, the J gene TRBJ1-2; D is ambiguous. The V end lost 7 bases, the J end lost 0 bases, and 13 bases lay between the germline ends. The CDR3 sequence is 14 residues long. CDR1 and CDR2 from the germline V gene are SGHTS and YDEGEE. This chain's CDR3 is CASLTPPANYGYTF. CDR3 bases: TGTGCCAGCCTAACCCCCCCCGCTAACTATGGCTACACCTTC.

The rearrangement uses TRBV7-9 and TRBJ1-3; 7 positions match TRBD1. Germline loops: CDR1 SEHNR, CDR2 FQNEAQ (reference sequence). The CDR3 runs 14 residues. Trimming at V came to 5 bases and at J to 4 bases, leaving 5 bases not matched to a gene. The CDR3 sequence: CASSLGTDGNTIYF. CDR3 nucleotide sequence: TGTGCCAGCAGCCTTGGGACAGACGGAAACACCATATATTTT.

The chain has TRBV29-1 and TRBJ1-5; D might be TRBD1 (5 bases). This CDR3 has 14 amino acids. The germline gives CDR1 SQVTM, CDR2 ANQGSEA. Trimming took 5 bases from V and 7 from J, leaving 18 bases between them. The DNA for the CDR3 is TGCAGCGTTCTTGCCGGGGGAGGGGAACAGCCCCAGCATTTT. Its protein is CSVLAGGGEQPQHF.

This clone was seen a few times. The rearrangement joins TRBV7-9 to TRBJ1-5; 7 bases align to TRBD1. The CDR3 totals 14 residues. J gave up 5 bases and V 4 bases, and 5 bases lay outside the gene matches. Germline V gene data show CDR1 as SEHNR and CDR2 as FQNEAQ (reference sequence). The CDR3 reads CASSSGGGDQPQHF. The CDR3 DNA sequence: TGTGCCAGCAGCTCAGGGGGTGGGGATCAGCCCCAGCATTTT.

The J gene is TRBJ2-1, the V gene TRBV30, with no clear D. Trimming pared 3 bases from V and 5 bases from J, leaving 8 bases between. The CDR3 has 12 amino acids. Germline V gene lookup returns CDR1 GTSNPN and CDR2 SVGIG (reference sequence). The CDR3 here is CAWRVYDNEQFF. CDR3 sequence (DNA): TGTGCCTGGAGAGTCTATGACAATGAGCAGTTCTTC.

This clone was detected a few times. The rearrangement uses TRBV29-1 and TRBJ1-5; D gene unclear. CDR3 length equals 13 residues. The germline CDR1 and CDR2 sequences are SQVTM and ANQGSEA. V gave up 0 bases and J gave up 9 bases, with 12 bases separating them. CDR3 bases: TGCAGCGTTGAAGACCTATGGGGAGGGCCCCAGCATTTT. This codes for CSVEDLWGGPQHF.

This clone was seen a handful of times. V is TRBV6-5 and J is TRBJ2-1; 7 nucleotides align to TRBD2. Germline assignment: CDR1 MNHEY and CDR2 SVGAGI. V gave up 2 bases and J gave up 4 bases; unmatched junction bases: 5. The CDR3 totals 15 residues. The CDR3, as DNA: TGTGCCAGCAGTTACGGGGGACTACAATACAATGAGCAGTTCTTC. As protein: CASSYGGLQYNEQFF.

V gene TRBV9 combines with J gene TRBJ2-3; no clear D gene. Trimming shortened V by 4 bases and J by 0 bases, and 3 bases separated the two germline ends. The CDR3 extends over 12 amino acids. CDR1 and CDR2 (germline): SGDLS, YYNGEE. As DNA, the CDR3 is TGTGCCAGCAGCCAAAGCACAGATACGCAGTATTTT. It encodes CASSQSTDTQYF.

The CDR3 loop is CASSSQLAGGGEQYF. The CDR3 DNA follows: TGTGCCAGCAGTTCCCAGCTAGCGGGAGGCGGAGAGCAGTACTTC. The chain links TRBV27 to TRBJ2-7; 11 positions agree with TRBD2. This CDR3 region has 15 residues. In germline, CDR1 is MNHEY, CDR2 SMNVEV (reference sequence). V lost 4 bases and J lost 7; bases outside the gene matches: 9.

The rearrangement links TRBV11-2 to TRBJ2-1, with D perhaps TRBD2 (7 bases). Trimming shortened V by 1 base and J by 7 bases, and 17 bases separated the two germline ends. The CDR3 has 16 residues. From germline, CDR1 is SGHAT and CDR2 FQNNGV. In DNA, the CDR3 is TGTGCCAGCAGCTTAGGAGCGACTAGCAGGGGTAATGAGCAGTTCTTC. Residues: CASSLGATSRGNEQFF.

This clone was detected a few times. The chain combines TRBV7-2 with TRBJ2-7, with D possibly being TRBD1 (6 bases). Germline V gene lookup returns CDR1 SGHTA and CDR2 FQGNSA. V gave up 1 base and J gave up 1 base, with 11 bases separating them. The CDR3 runs 15 residues. CDR3 DNA sequence: TGTGCCAGCAGCTTAGTGGGGGACACTTCCTACGAGCAGTACTTC. Residues: CASSLVGDTSYEQYF.

This chain connects TRBV14 to TRBJ2-1; a weak D match, TRBD1 (7 bases). The CDR3 has 15 residues. Per germline, CDR1 SGHDN and CDR2 FVKESK. V dropped 2 bases and J dropped 8 bases, with 16 bases sitting between them. CDR3 amino acids: CASSQRQGWDYEQFF. Here the CDR3 DNA reads TGTGCCAGCAGCCAACGACAGGGTTGGGACTATGAGCAGTTCTTC. Combining the CDR3 with reference TRBV14 and TRBJ2-1 gives the whole variable domain EAGVTQFPSHSVIEKGQTVTLRCDPISGHDNLYWYRRVMGKEIKFLLHFVKESKQDESGMPNNRFLAERTGGTYSTLKVQPAELEDSGVYFCASSQRQGWDYEQFFGPGTRLTVL.

V and J are TRBV14 and TRBJ1-1, with D uncertain. The germline V gene encodes CDR1 SGHDN and CDR2 FVKESK. Trimming stripped 0 bases from V and 1 base from J, with 12 bases between. This CDR3 is built from 16 residues. CDR3 nucleotides: TGTGCCAGCAGCCAAGATTTAAGTCGGAGGAACACTGAAGCTTTCTTT. It is translated as CASSQDLSRRNTEAFF.